This TCR beta chain emerged from a study of cytomegalovirus exposure and HLA in healthy donors. Across the study: Assignment to the Caucasian-associated ancestry cluster applied to approximately 79% of the approximately 400 genotyped donors. Whole-study findings and limits: A missense variant in DCLRE1C was later tied to TCR beta V- and J-gene trimming. According to reports, the classifier identified cytomegalovirus status with high specificity and sensitivity.

With V trimmed by 3 bases and J by 1 base, 7 bases remained unmatched. This CDR3 spans 17 amino acids. Germline loops: CDR1 MNHNS, CDR2 SASEGT. To note about this clone: Its target is not known.

Vbeta (60) and Jbeta (13) primers were used in the PCR. Measured with immunoSEQ multiplex PCR; TCRdb has only the in-frame clones, and not every one. The table lists about 160,000 clones, 75% of them singletons. The chain recombines TRBV6-1 with TRBJ2-2; the match to TRBD1 covers 8 bases. This TCR was recovered from a woman between 50 and 59 years old in good health and CMV-seropositive. The sequenced sample consisted of PBMCs. The chain's CDR3 is CASSDETGTGNTGELFF. DNA for the CDR3: TGTGCCAGCAGTGACGAAACCGGGACAGGGAACACCGGGGAGCTGTTTTTT.